This entry concerns a single T cell receptor beta chain. Germline V CDR1 and CDR2: SGDLS, YYNGEE. The CDR3 has 16 amino acids. The trim removed 4 bases at V and 3 bases at J, leaving 7 bases unmatched. This entry comes from a study of T cell responses to AZD1222 COVID-19 vaccine. TCRdb's copy holds only in-frame clones and misses some; the assay was immunoSEQ multiplex PCR. The sample has tens of thousands of clones, approximately 88% seen once. V gene TRBV9 combines with J gene TRBJ2-1, with 10 bases matching TRBD2. The starting material was peripheral blood, obtained 28 days after the second AZD1222 dose. This clonotype originated in an adult who received the AZD1222 COVID-19 vaccine. The CDR3 sequence is CASSPGLAVIYNEQFF. CDR3 nucleotides: TGTGCCAGCAGCCCTGGACTAGCGGTAATCTACAATGAGCAGTTCTTC.